The following is a T cell receptor beta chain sequence with its context. CDR3 length equals 14 residues. The germline V gene has CDR1 SGHNT and CDR2 YENEEA. V was pared by 3 bases and J by 1 base, with 10 bases between. On cycle 4 day 1 and cycle 7 day 1, as well as at baseline, blood was sampled. This sample is part of a study of OX40 agonist ivuxolimab in advanced cancers. Libraries were prepared by immunoSEQ multiplex PCR; TCRdb keeps only in-frame clonotypes and omits some of them. Of some 14,000 clones in the sample, roughly 90% are singletons; the top ten hold roughly two thirds. The chain uses TRBV11-3 and TRBJ2-7, with D possibly being TRBD2 (5 bases). This sequence originates from an adult with an advanced solid tumor such as melanoma, head and neck, liver or kidney cancer. The sequenced sample was CD4+ or CD8+ T cells sorted from blood, obtained in a trial of the OX40 agonist ivuxolimab. CDR3 in amino acids: CASSFGVGSYEQYF. CDR3 sequence (DNA): TGTGCCAGCAGCTTCGGGGTCGGGTCCTACGAGCAGTACTTC.